Listed here are 12 T cell receptor delta chains from one sample, sequenced in a study of γδ T cells in repeated Plasmodium falciparum infection. TCRdb reran clone calling via CATT on the multiplex PCR reads. The table lists around 89,000 delta-chain clones, approximately 1.4% of them singletons. Gammadelta T cells were flow-sorted from PBMC into Vgamma9/Vdelta2+ and Vdelta2-negative populations for bulk analysis. The sequenced sample was gamma-delta T cells from blood. These receptors all stem from a pool of human donors (malaria-infected and uninfected, not separated).

This clone was detected only a few times. One end of the junction fails to match germline, which may point to a read error. The J gene is TRDJ2, the V gene TRDV1; D unresolved. CDR3 length: 19 residues. Germline lookup yields CDR1 TSWWSYY and CDR2 QGS. CDR3 residues: CALGEPLRWVILVTAQLFF. The DNA for the CDR3 is TGTGCTCTTGGGGAGCCCTTAAGGTGGGTGATATTGGTGACAGCTCAACTCTTCTTT.

This clone was observed a handful of times. TCRdb's listed protein matches a much larger clone and diverges from this DNA's translation at residue 6, likely through a read error; the protein shown comes from the DNA. This chain connects TRDV2 to TRDJ1; possibly TRDD3 for D (6 bases). TCRdb does not report a J gene; here it was assigned by matching the DNA to germline references. CDR1 and CDR2 from the germline V gene are GEAIGNYY and EKD. CDR3 length equals 17 residues. The V end lost 0 bases, the J end lost 0 bases, and 16 bases lay between the germline ends. CDR3 coding DNA: TGTGCCTGTGACACCATGGGGATTCCCCTCGACACCGATAAACTCATCTTT. Translation gives CACDTMGIPLDTDKLIF.

This clone was detected ten times or more. The genes are TRDV3 and TRDJ1, with no clear D. The germline V gene has CDR1 TVYSNPD and CDR2 GDNSRS (reference sequence). Trimming removed 4 bases at V and 1 base at J, with 25 bases between. This CDR3 has 17 residues. The CDR3 bases are TGTGCCTCCCAAAGGCCCCTCCCGGACCAGCCCACCGATAAACTCATCTTT. This encodes CASQRPLPDQPTDKLIF.

Turning to this clone: The protein TCRdb gives is from a much larger clone and does not agree with this DNA's translation at residue 4, likely a read error; the protein shown here comes from the DNA. V usage is TRDV3 and J usage is TRDJ1, with D unresolved. From germline, CDR1 is TVYSNPD and CDR2 GDNSRS (reference sequence). The V and J ends lost 2 bases and 0 bases respectively, with 13 bases between them. This CDR3 spans 14 amino acids. The CDR3 nucleotides are TGTGCCTTTGGGCGAGCGTATCACACCGATAAACTCATCTTT. Translating it yields CAFGRAYHTDKLIF.

On this clone: Translating this DNA gives a protein that differs at residue 10 from the TCRdb one, which belongs to a much larger clone; a read error is likely, and the protein shown is this translation. This sequence joins TRDV2 and TRDJ1, with 7 bases matching TRDD3. The J gene, left out of TCRdb, was set here by checking the DNA against germline. Germline CDR1 is GEAIGNYY and CDR2 is EKD. This CDR3 spans 16 amino acids. V lost 8 bases, J lost 1 base, and 15 bases stayed unmatched. The CDR3 coding sequence is TGTGCCTTTTACCCGCTGGGGGTCAAGTGCACCGATAAACTCATCTTT. It specifies CAFYPLGVKCTDKLIF.

In the case of this clone: It differs at one base from a far larger clone, so likely a read error. The gene calls are TRDV1 and TRDJ1; 11 bases are shared with TRDD3. TCRdb supplies no J gene; here it was assigned by aligning the nucleotide sequence to germline. This CDR3 contains 21 residues. Germline CDR1 TSWWSYY, CDR2 QGS. V shed 3 bases, J shed 3 bases, and the junction held 21 bases outside the gene matches. DNA for the CDR3: TGTGCTCTTGGGGAGCTCCCATGGGTACTGGGGGATAAAAGAGACCCCGATAAACTCATCTTT. Residues: CALGELPWVLGDKRDPDKLIF.

This clone was detected a few times. This DNA's translation differs at residue 7 from TCRdb's protein, which comes from a much larger clone; a read error is likely, and the protein shown is translated from the DNA. The chain has TRDV1 and TRDJ1; 7 nucleotides align to TRDD3. The V gene's germline CDR1 is TSWWSYY and CDR2 QGS. The CDR3 has 23 residues. CDR3 region: CALGELTVSPIKSNFTGDQKLIF. The CDR3 nucleotides are TGTGCTCTTGGGGAACTAACTGTGTCACCCATAAAGTCAAATTTTACTGGGGACCAGAAACTCATCTTC.

This clone was recorded a few times. A read error likely explains why the TCRdb protein, taken from a much larger clone, differs from this DNA's translation at residue 3; the protein shown is translated from the DNA. The CDR3 spells CAPGELRDTGTDKLIF. The CDR3 DNA reads TGTGCTCCTGGGGAACTGAGGGATACGGGTACCGATAAACTCATCTTT. The J gene is TRDJ1, the V gene TRDV1, with 8 bases lining up with TRDD3. The CDR3 runs to 16 residues. Germline V gene sequence: CDR1 TSWWSYY, CDR2 QGS.

In this sample, this clone turned up many times. This sequence is one base from a far larger clone and is likely a read error. This chain uses TRDV2 with TRDJ1; 8 nucleotides match TRDD3. The CDR3 length is 15 residues. Germline loops: CDR1 GEAIGNYY, CDR2 EKD. The CDR3 DNA reads TGTGCCTGTGACCCTCTGGGGGACACCACCGATAAACCCATCTTT. Residues: CACDPLGDTTDKPIF.

This clone was detected only a few times. A far larger clone is just one base off, so this is likely a read error. Other DNA sequences of this sample code for an identical CDR3. The chain recombines TRDV2 with TRDJ2; D is uncertain. The J gene was not available in TCRdb and was assigned here by matching the DNA to germline segments. This CDR3 has 14 amino acids. The germline V gene has CDR1 GEAIGNYY and CDR2 EKD. The CDR3 region is CACDTFALTAQLFF. CDR3 coding DNA: TGTGCCTGCGACACCTTTGCTTTGACAGCACAACTCTTCTTT.

A remark on this clone: The protein held in TCRdb is that of a much larger clone and does not match this DNA's translation at residue 12, likely because of a read error; the protein shown is translated from the DNA. CDR3 sequence: CALGDQFPAWGTHYTDKLIF. CDR3 in DNA: TGTGCTCTTGGGGACCAGTTTCCTGCGTGGGGGACACATTACACCGATAAACTCATCTTT. The chain combines TRDV1 with TRDJ1; TRDD3 matches at 7 bases. TCRdb lists no J gene, so it was determined here by aligning the DNA to germline. The CDR3 has 20 residues. The germline V gene has CDR1 TSWWSYY and CDR2 QGS. V lost 3 bases and J lost 0; bases outside the gene matches: 19.

This clone was seen a few times. TCRdb's listed protein matches a much larger clone and diverges from this DNA's translation at residue 7, likely through a read error; the protein shown comes from the DNA. This chain uses TRDV1 with TRDJ1, with TRDD3 identical over 10 bases. The CDR3 contains 18 residues. Germline CDR1 and CDR2: TSWWSYY and QGS. Losses at the gene ends were 0 bases for V and 8 bases for J; bases not matched to a gene: 15. The CDR3 region is CALGELLPLHWGMRKLIF. The CDR3 nucleotides are TGTGCTCTTGGGGAACTTCTCCCACTCCACTGGGGGATGAGAAAACTCATCTTT.